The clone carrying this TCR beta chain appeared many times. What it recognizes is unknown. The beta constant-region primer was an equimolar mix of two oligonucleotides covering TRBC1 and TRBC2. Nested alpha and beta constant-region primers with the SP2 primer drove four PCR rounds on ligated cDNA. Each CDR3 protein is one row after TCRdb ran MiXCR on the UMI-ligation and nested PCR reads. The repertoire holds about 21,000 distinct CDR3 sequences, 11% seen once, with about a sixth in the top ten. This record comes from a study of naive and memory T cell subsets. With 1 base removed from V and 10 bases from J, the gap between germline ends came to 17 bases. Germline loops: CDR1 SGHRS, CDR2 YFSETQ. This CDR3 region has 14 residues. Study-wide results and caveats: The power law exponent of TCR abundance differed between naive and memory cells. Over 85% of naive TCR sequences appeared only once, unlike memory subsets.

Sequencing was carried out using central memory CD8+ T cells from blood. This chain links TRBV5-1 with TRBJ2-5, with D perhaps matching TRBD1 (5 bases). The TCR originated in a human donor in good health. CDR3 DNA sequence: TGCGCCAGCAGCTTGAGGGGTTCCAAAAAGAGCCAGTACTTC. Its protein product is CASSLRGSKKSQYF. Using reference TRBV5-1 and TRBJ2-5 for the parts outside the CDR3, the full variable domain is KAGVTQTPRYLIKTRGQQVTLSCSPISGHRSVSWYQQTPGQGLQFLFEYFSETQRNKGNFPGRFSGRQFSNSRSEMNVSTLELGDSALYLCASSLRGSKKSQYFGPGTRLLVL.